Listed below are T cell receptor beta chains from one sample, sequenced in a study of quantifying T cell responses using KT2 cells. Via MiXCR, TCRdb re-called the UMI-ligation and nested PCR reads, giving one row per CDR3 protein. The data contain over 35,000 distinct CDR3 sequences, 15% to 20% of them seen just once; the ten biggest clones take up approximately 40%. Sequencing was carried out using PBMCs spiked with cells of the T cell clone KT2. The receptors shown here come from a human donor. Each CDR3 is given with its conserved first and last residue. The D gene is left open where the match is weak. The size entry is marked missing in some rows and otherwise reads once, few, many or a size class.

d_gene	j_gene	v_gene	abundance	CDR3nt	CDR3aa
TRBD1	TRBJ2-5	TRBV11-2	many	TGTGCCAGCACCCGACAGGGGGACGAGACCCAGTACTTC	CASTRQGDETQYF
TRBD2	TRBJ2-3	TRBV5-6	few	TGTGCCAGCAGCCTAGCGGGGGCCACAGATACGCAGTATTTT	CASSLAGATDTQYF
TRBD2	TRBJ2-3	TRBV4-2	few	TGTGCCAGCAGCCAAGGGACTAGCACCACAGATACGCAGTATTTT	CASSQGTSTTDTQYF
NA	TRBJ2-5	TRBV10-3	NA	TGTGCCATCGGAGACCCGGACGCGACCCAGTACTTC	CAIGDPDATQYF
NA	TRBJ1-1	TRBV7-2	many	TGTGCCAGCAGCTTAGTGATTGCGGCAGAAGCTTTCTTT	CASSLVIAAEAFF
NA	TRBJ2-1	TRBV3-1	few	TGTGCCAGCAGCCAAATCTCCCTTAGGGAGCAGTTCTTC	CASSQISLREQFF
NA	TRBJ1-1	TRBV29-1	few	TGCAGCGTCCGGAGGGGCGGTAGGACTGAAGCTTTCTTT	CSVRRGGRTEAFF
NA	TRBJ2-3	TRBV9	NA	TGTGCCAGCAAGGGGGTCCTAGATACGCAGTATTTT	CASKGVLDTQYF
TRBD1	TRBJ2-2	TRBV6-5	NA	TGTGCCAGTTCCGGACAGGGGGGGACCGGGGAGCTGTTTTTT	CASSGQGGTGELFF
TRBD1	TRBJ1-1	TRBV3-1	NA	TGTGCCAGCAGCCAAGTCACCGGGACAGGGGGCTTGAACACTGAAGCTTTCTTT	CASSQVTGTGGLNTEAFF
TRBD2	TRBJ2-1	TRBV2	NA	TGTGCCAGCAGCTTCACTAGCGTTGAGCAGTTCTTC	CASSFTSVEQFF
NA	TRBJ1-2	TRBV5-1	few	TGCGCCAGCAGATCGCTCCTCAGTGCCCGCTATGGCTACACCTTC	CASRSLLSARYGYTF
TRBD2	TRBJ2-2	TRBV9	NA	TGTGCCAGCAGCGTAGGGGAAATGGTAACTGTGACTAGCCGATTCGGCGGGGAGCTGTTTTTT	CASSVGEMVTVTSRFGGELFF
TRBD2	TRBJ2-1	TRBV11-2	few	TGTGCCAGCAGCTTAATGGGAATCACTAGCGGGGGGGCCAATGAGCAGTTCTTC	CASSLMGITSGGANEQFF
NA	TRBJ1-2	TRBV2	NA	TGTGCCAGCAACCTCCAGCCGGACAGTAATGGCTACACCTTC	CASNLQPDSNGYTF
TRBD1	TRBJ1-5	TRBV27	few	TGTGCCAGCAGTTTTGGGACAGGGCCCAATCAGCCCCAGCATTTT	CASSFGTGPNQPQHF
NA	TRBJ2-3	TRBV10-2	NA	TGCGCCAGCAGAGCCGGGTACGGCACAGATACGCAGTATTTT	CASRAGYGTDTQYF